A single sample is the source of the 27 T cell receptor beta chains below, sequenced in a study of blood T cell repertoires in COVID-19 (dated by TCRdb to 2020 to 2021). Library generation was performed with the immunoSEQ multiplex PCR assay. The clones in this table, taken by TCRdb from immuneACCESS, are in-frame only. Not every clone is retained; where verified, under half of the shortfall comes from an unresolved V gene, and the cause of the rest is unknown. The sample table shows over 130,000 clones, and 75% to 90% are seen once. 3.9% of the sample goes to the ten largest clones. Input material: PBMCs or T cells enriched from blood (not recorded which). These receptor sequences come from a man in his fifties or sixties in a cohort exposed to, infected with or recovered from COVID-19 (not recorded which).

This chain's CDR3 is CASRTSGTYEQYF. Written as DNA, the CDR3 is TGTGCCAGCCGGACTAGCGGTACCTACGAGCAGTACTTC. The V call is TRBV6-5, the J call TRBJ2-7, with 10 bases that match TRBD2. Per germline, CDR1 MNHEY and CDR2 SVGAGI. V gave up 8 bases and J gave up 2 bases; unmatched junction bases: 3. The CDR3 is made up of 13 amino acids.

The chain couples TRBV27 to TRBJ1-4; D perhaps matches TRBD1 (5 bases). Between the trimmed V and J ends, which lost 3 bases and 8 bases, there was a span of 13 bases. Germline assignment: CDR1 MNHEY and CDR2 SMNVEV (reference sequence). This CDR3 is 14 amino acids long. The CDR3, as DNA: TGTGCCAGCAGTTTTGCAGGGCGAGAAGAAAAACTGTTTTTT. It is translated as CASSFAGREEKLFF.

The chain carries TRBV24-1 and TRBJ2-3; no firm D call. The germline V and J ends were trimmed by 5 bases and 5 bases, with 13 bases remaining between them. CDR1 is KGHDR and CDR2 is SFDVKD in the germline V gene. The CDR3 runs 14 residues. CDR3 nucleotide sequence: TGTGCCACCAGTGGGCTAGAAACCCGAGATACGCAGTATTTT. It yields the protein CATSGLETRDTQYF.

This clone was observed a few times. This sequence joins TRBV5-8 and TRBJ2-2; D perhaps matches TRBD1 (5 bases). Germline assignment: CDR1 SGHTS and CDR2 YDEGEE. The ends were cut back, 6 bases at V and 3 bases at J, with 9 bases in the middle. This CDR3 spans 13 amino acids. CDR3 nucleotide sequence: TGTGCCAGCAAGCAGGGTTACACCGGGGAGCTGTTTTTT. Residues: CASKQGYTGELFF.

The chain recombines TRBV28 with TRBJ2-7; 10 bases line up with TRBD1. This CDR3 spans 14 amino acids. Germline values: CDR1 MDHEN, CDR2 SYDVKM. V gave up 6 bases and J gave up 4 bases; unmatched junction bases: 6. CDR3 sequence reads: CASSQDRGDYEQYF. DNA for the CDR3: TGTGCCAGCAGCCAGGACAGGGGGGATTACGAGCAGTACTTC.

V usage is TRBV7-6 and J usage is TRBJ2-2; TRBD2 matches at 8 bases. Germline V gene sequence: CDR1 SGHVS, CDR2 FNYEAQ. The CDR3 totals 15 residues. J gave up 4 bases and V 0 bases, and 1 base lay outside the gene matches. The CDR3 region has the DNA TGTGCCAGCAGCTTAGCCGGGGGGGCCACCGGGGAGCTGTTTTTT. The encoded protein is CASSLAGGATGELFF.

The V gene is TRBV4-2, the J gene TRBJ2-5, with a tentative D call TRBD2 (6 bases). CDR1 and CDR2 (germline): LGHNA, YNFKEQ. The CDR3 length is 11 residues. V shed 1 base and J shed 9 bases, with 6 bases lying between them. Here the CDR3 reads CASSQGEAQYF. The CDR3 region has the DNA TGTGCCAGCAGCCAAGGGGAGGCCCAGTACTTC.

The chain uses TRBV28 and TRBJ1-2; TRBD1 agrees at 8 bases. With V trimmed by 1 base and J by 4 bases, 5 bases remained unmatched. Per the germline V gene, CDR1 is MDHEN and CDR2 is SYDVKM. The CDR3 contains 15 residues. The CDR3 loop reads CASSLLTGGRYGYTF. The CDR3 coding sequence is TGTGCCAGCAGTTTATTAACAGGGGGACGCTATGGCTACACCTTC.

This chain connects TRBV29-1 to TRBJ1-2; D uncertain. V dropped 6 bases and J dropped 2 bases, with 7 bases sitting between them. The germline V gene encodes CDR1 SQVTM and CDR2 ANQGSEA. This CDR3 spans 11 amino acids. The CDR3 loop is CSVEPNYGYTF. The CDR3 region has the DNA TGCAGCGTGGAGCCCAACTATGGCTACACCTTC.

The chain has TRBV5-6 and TRBJ1-1; D may be TRBD1 (5 bases). V shed 3 bases and J shed 1 base, with 13 bases lying between them. CDR3 length: 15 residues. CDR1 is SGHDT and CDR2 is YYEEEE in the germline V gene. CDR3 region: CASSWGGETNTEAFF. The CDR3 region has the DNA TGTGCCAGCAGCTGGGGCGGGGAGACGAACACTGAAGCTTTCTTT.

This chain uses TRBV5-4 with TRBJ2-5, with D perhaps matching TRBD1 (8 bases). Germline CDR1 SGHNT, CDR2 YYREEE (reference sequence). This CDR3 is 13 amino acids long. Trimming left V 5 bases short and J 5 bases short, with 13 bases between. This chain's CDR3 is CASSTGGEETQYF. DNA of the CDR3: TGTGCCAGCAGTACAGGGGGGGAGGAGACCCAGTACTTC.

The rearrangement joins TRBV6-2 or TRBV6-3 to TRBJ2-1; a weak D match, TRBD2 (7 bases). Germline V CDR1 and CDR2: MNHEY, SVGEGT. Trimming removed 6 bases at V and 5 bases at J, with 17 bases between. CDR3 size: 15 residues. CDR3 in DNA: TGTGCCAGCAGCCAGAGGGGGGGCATTCACAATGAGCAGTTCTTC. It is translated as CASSQRGGIHNEQFF.

This chain uses TRBV5-1 with TRBJ2-7; TRBD2 matches 7 bases. This CDR3 contains 15 residues. Germline values: CDR1 SGHRS, CDR2 YFSETQ. The V segment lost 0 bases and the J segment 5 bases; nucleotides outside the gene matches: 8. CDR3 sequence (DNA): TGCGCCAGCAGCTTGGTTGGGGGGAGGGGAAACGAGCAGTACTTC. Its translation is CASSLVGGRGNEQYF. The full variable domain, completed using reference TRBV5-1 and TRBJ2-7, is KAGVTQTPRYLIKTRGQQVTLSCSPISGHRSVSWYQQTPGQGLQFLFEYFSETQRNKGNFPGRFSGRQFSNSRSEMNVSTLELGDSALYLCASSLVGGRGNEQYFGPGTRLTVT.

This clone was observed a single time. The genes are TRBV4-1 and TRBJ1-2; maybe TRBD1 (6 bases). Trimming pared 3 bases from V and 6 bases from J, leaving 17 bases between. In germline, CDR1 is MGHRA, CDR2 YSYEKL. CDR3 size: 15 residues. The chain's CDR3 is CASSQPWGGHHGYTF. Here the CDR3 DNA reads TGCGCCAGCAGCCAGCCATGGGGGGGACACCATGGCTACACCTTC.

In the case of this clone: Other nucleotide sequences from this sample produce the same CDR3. The genes are TRBV5-1 and TRBJ1-1; D is unresolved. Germline V gene data show CDR1 as SGHRS and CDR2 as YFSETQ. This CDR3 has 13 amino acids. The V and J ends lost 0 bases and 1 base respectively, with 4 bases between them. The CDR3 spells CASSLAGNTEAFF. For the CDR3, the DNA is TGCGCCAGCAGCTTGGCCGGGAACACTGAAGCTTTCTTT.

V gene TRBV11-2 combines with J gene TRBJ1-6, with TRBD1 identical over 9 bases. CDR3 length equals 16 residues. The germline V gene has CDR1 SGHAT and CDR2 FQNNGV. Unmatched junction bases numbered 6, after V lost 4 bases and J lost 5 bases. The CDR3: CASSSRQGGNNSPLHF. As DNA, the CDR3 is TGTGCCAGCAGCTCCCGACAGGGGGGTAATAATTCACCCCTCCACTTT.

This clone appeared a few times. The V gene is TRBV10-1, the J gene TRBJ2-1; TRBD2 matches at 9 bases. The CDR3 has 15 residues. V shed 4 bases and J 10 bases; nucleotides not matched to a gene: 11. Germline CDR1 WNHNN, CDR2 SYGVQD (reference sequence). The CDR3 region has the DNA TGCGCCAGCAGTGCCCCTAGCGGGGTAGGACGGGAGCAGTTCTTC. This gives the protein CASSAPSGVGREQFF.

This chain links TRBV6-5 with TRBJ2-7, with TRBD1 identical over 10 bases. V gave up 5 bases and J gave up 5 bases; unmatched junction bases: 9. Germline CDR1 MNHEY, CDR2 SVGAGI. This CDR3 region has 15 residues. DNA for the CDR3: TGTGCCAGCAGTCTCTCGGACAGGGGGTTCAACGAGCAGTACTTC. Amino acid sequence: CASSLSDRGFNEQYF.

This chain connects TRBV4-3 to TRBJ1-1; weak D call: TRBD1 (6 bases). With 4 bases removed from V and 4 bases from J, the gap between germline ends came to 16 bases. Germline V gene lookup returns CDR1 LGHNA and CDR2 YSLEER. This CDR3 has 15 amino acids. CDR3 bases: TGCGCCAGCAGCCCCCCAGGGGCAGGTATCACTGAAGCTTTCTTT. As protein: CASSPPGAGITEAFF.

This clone was detected only a few times. The CDR3 reads CASSEQAQGIGAFF. CDR3 nucleotides: TGCGCCAGCAGCGAACAAGCACAGGGGATAGGAGCTTTCTTT. This rearrangement joins TRBV5-1 to TRBJ1-1; 7 bases match TRBD1. Germline V gene sequence: CDR1 SGHRS, CDR2 YFSETQ. The CDR3 is 14 residues long. The V and J ends lost 4 bases and 10 bases, in that order; junction bases with no gene match: 13.

V and J are TRBV7-3 and TRBJ2-3; possible D gene TRBD2, 6 bases. Germline loops: CDR1 SGHTA, CDR2 FQGTGA. The CDR3 runs 17 residues. Trimming shortened V by 2 bases and J by 2 bases, and 17 bases separated the two germline ends. In DNA form, the CDR3 reads TGTGCCAGCAGCTTAGACCCAGCGGGCGTTATCACAGATACGCAGTATTTT. Translated: CASSLDPAGVITDTQYF.

This clone was detected only a few times. The rearrangement links TRBV7-9 to TRBJ2-5, with D possibly being TRBD2 (6 bases). CDR3 length: 15 amino acids. The germline gives CDR1 SEHNR, CDR2 FQNEAQ (reference sequence). Trimming took off 0 bases at V and 4 bases at J, with 12 bases between the two ends. This CDR3 reads CASSLASGRTETQYF. CDR3 sequence (DNA): TGTGCCAGCAGCTTAGCGTCAGGGAGGACAGAGACCCAGTACTTC. Looking up the rest from reference TRBV7-9 and TRBJ2-5 gives the full variable domain: DTGVSQNPRHKITKRGQNVTFRCDPISEHNRLYWYRQTLGQGPEFLTYFQNEAQLEKSRLLSDRFSAERPKGSFSTLEIQRTEQGDSAMYLCASSLASGRTETQYFGPGTRLLVL.

This clone was picked up one time. The chain uses TRBV28 and TRBJ2-7; TRBD2 matches 13 bases. CDR1 is MDHEN and CDR2 is SYDVKM in the germline V gene. V was clipped by 7 bases and J by 0 bases; unmatched bases: 9. CDR3 length: 17 residues. The CDR3 bases are TGTGCCAGCACACCGACTAGCGGGAGGCCCTTCTCCTACGAGCAGTACTTC. Protein sequence: CASTPTSGRPFSYEQYF.

The chain couples TRBV11-2 to TRBJ2-1; TRBD2 is a possible D gene (6 bases). Germline V gene lookup returns CDR1 SGHAT and CDR2 FQNNGV. The CDR3 runs to 17 residues. The V gene lost 5 bases and the J gene lost 0 bases, with 17 bases spanning the gap. The CDR3 spells CASSARERRGSYNEQFF. As DNA, the CDR3 is TGTGCCAGCAGCGCCCGCGAGCGGAGGGGCTCCTACAATGAGCAGTTCTTC.

V gene TRBV6-1 combines with J gene TRBJ2-5; a weak D match, TRBD1 (5 bases). Trimming stripped 0 bases from V and 5 bases from J, with 22 bases between. The CDR3 spans 18 residues. Germline V gene lookup returns CDR1 MNHNS and CDR2 SASEGT. CDR3 in amino acids: CASSEATKYRQGDETQYF. CDR3 DNA sequence: TGTGCCAGCAGTGAAGCCACGAAATATAGGCAGGGTGATGAGACCCAGTACTTC.

The chain uses TRBV14 and TRBJ2-3; 7 bases fit TRBD2. V was pared by 2 bases and J by 5 bases, with 10 bases of the junction left unmatched. Germline CDR1 reads SGHDN; CDR2 reads FVKESK. The CDR3 covers 16 residues. The CDR3 DNA reads TGTGCCAGCAGCCAAAACACTCAGGTAGCGGGAGATACGCAGTATTTT. Its protein product is CASSQNTQVAGDTQYF.

The V gene is TRBV30, the J gene TRBJ1-3; a weak D match, TRBD1 (5 bases). V was pared by 2 bases and J by 0 bases, with 11 bases between. The CDR3 extends over 15 amino acids. Germline CDR1 GTSNPN, CDR2 SVGIG (reference sequence). The CDR3 here is CAWSRDSYSGNTIYF. In DNA form, the CDR3 reads TGTGCCTGGAGTCGGGACTCCTACTCTGGAAACACCATATATTTT.